The table lists the clone carrying this T cell receptor (beta chain) with a few counts. Its target is unknown. CDR1 and CDR2 from the germline V gene are LGHNA and YNFKEQ. V lost 4 bases and J 0 bases, leaving 31 bases between the germline ends. This CDR3 is 21 amino acids long. This specimen belongs to a study of T cells after posttransplantation cyclophosphamide. A marrow graft followed busulfan-fludarabine conditioning, with cyclophosphamide on days +3 and +4. Profiling relied on immunoSEQ multiplex PCR, and the TCRdb table lists in-frame clones only, not all of them. The record shows 5,000 to 5,500 clones for this sample, with no singletons present. Points from the study as a whole: Recipient CMV seropositivity and CMV reactivation strongly tracked TRB clonality. Later post-transplant blood repertoires were often dominated by donor CD8+ memory clones.

The V gene is TRBV4-2, the J gene TRBJ2-7, with D possibly being TRBD2 (6 bases). This receptor was obtained from a female patient aged 25-39 years who received an allogeneic stem cell transplant from an unrelated donor, was CMV-positive, and had acute and chronic GVHD. These T cells may partly come from the graft donor. The source material was PBMCs, sampled after allogeneic stem cell transplant with posttransplant cyclophosphamide. CDR3 loop: CASSLFGTGGIYKRSSYEQYF. CDR3 nucleotide sequence: TGTGCCAGCAGCCTCTTTGGGACTGGCGGAATATACAAAAGGAGCTCCTACGAGCAGTACTTC.